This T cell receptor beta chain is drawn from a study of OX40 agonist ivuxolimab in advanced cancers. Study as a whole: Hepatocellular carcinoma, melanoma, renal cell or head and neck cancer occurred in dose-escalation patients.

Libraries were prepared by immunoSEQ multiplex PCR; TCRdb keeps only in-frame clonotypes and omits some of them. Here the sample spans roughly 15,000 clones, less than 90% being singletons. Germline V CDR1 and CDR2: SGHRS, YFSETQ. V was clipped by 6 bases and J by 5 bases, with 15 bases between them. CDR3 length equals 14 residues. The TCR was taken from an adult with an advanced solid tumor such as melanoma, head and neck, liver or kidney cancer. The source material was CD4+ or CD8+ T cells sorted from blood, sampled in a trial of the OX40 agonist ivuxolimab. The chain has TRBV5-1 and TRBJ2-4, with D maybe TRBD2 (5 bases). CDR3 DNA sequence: TGCGCCAGCACCCCTCGGGGATCCGAAAACATTCAGTACTTC. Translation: CASTPRGSENIQYF.